A selection of T cell receptor beta chains follows, all from one sample in a study of blood T cell repertoires in COVID-19. Profiled with immunoSEQ multiplex PCR; TCRdb holds only in-frame clones, not every one. The table lists 300,000 to 500,000 clones, 88% of them singletons. Sequenced material: PBMCs or T cells enriched from blood (not recorded which). The receptor set was obtained from a woman aged 25-40 years with acute COVID-19. CDR3s leave out the opening cysteine and the closing phenylalanine or tryptophan. Each record gives: J gene, V gene, CDR3 protein.

j_call: TRBJ1-2
v_call: TRBV2
cdr3_aa: ASSGLDGYT

j_call: TRBJ2-3
v_call: TRBV5-1
cdr3_aa: ASSLRPVLRGGTDTQY

j_call: TRBJ2-7
v_call: TRBV19
cdr3_aa: ASSISAGGPYEQY

j_call: TRBJ2-3
v_call: TRBV2
cdr3_aa: ASSGELAGSGDTQY

j_call: TRBJ1-6
v_call: TRBV19
cdr3_aa: ASSNRDKNNSPLH

j_call: TRBJ2-1
v_call: TRBV19
cdr3_aa: ASSIGGRFYNEQF

j_call: TRBJ2-7
v_call: TRBV18
cdr3_aa: ASSPGQGGSVEQY

j_call: TRBJ2-7
v_call: TRBV5-1
cdr3_aa: ASSLNPGQGITEQY

j_call: TRBJ2-1
v_call: TRBV10-3
cdr3_aa: AISESDRVGEQF

j_call: TRBJ2-4
v_call: TRBV5-1
cdr3_aa: ASSLRTEPTKNIQY

j_call: TRBJ2-1
v_call: TRBV10-1
cdr3_aa: ASRGLAENNEQF

j_call: TRBJ1-1
v_call: TRBV5-1
cdr3_aa: ASSLAVSNTEAF

j_call: TRBJ2-6
v_call: TRBV10-3
cdr3_aa: AISTDRPTGANVLT

j_call: TRBJ1-1
v_call: TRBV20-1
cdr3_aa: SAGVGGRAF

j_call: TRBJ2-1
v_call: TRBV19
cdr3_aa: ASSMASGGAGYNEQF

j_call: TRBJ1-5
v_call: TRBV12-5
cdr3_aa: ASSPSGGFNQPQH

j_call: TRBJ2-2
v_call: TRBV2
cdr3_aa: ASSEWSSTGELF

j_call: TRBJ2-1
v_call: TRBV29-1
cdr3_aa: SVEDRARGDNEQF

j_call: TRBJ2-7
v_call: TRBV2
cdr3_aa: ASRGGGVYEQY

j_call: TRBJ1-1
v_call: TRBV29-1
cdr3_aa: SVVWDRLNTEAF

j_call: TRBJ1-2
v_call: TRBV24-1
cdr3_aa: ATSGGGSRYGYT

j_call: TRBJ1-1
v_call: TRBV3-1/TRBV3-2
cdr3_aa: ASSPRTANTEAF

j_call: TRBJ1-1
v_call: TRBV9
cdr3_aa: ASSVGYGGEAF

j_call: TRBJ2-7
v_call: TRBV9
cdr3_aa: ASGGGDEQY

j_call: TRBJ2-2
v_call: TRBV19
cdr3_aa: ATRAGGGTGELF

j_call: TRBJ2-1
v_call: TRBV15
cdr3_aa: ATSRDLGASGYNEQF

j_call: TRBJ1-6
v_call: TRBV5-1
cdr3_aa: ASSFYSTGSSPLH

j_call: TRBJ2-2
v_call: TRBV24-1
cdr3_aa: ATSAVNTGELF

j_call: TRBJ1-1
v_call: TRBV9
cdr3_aa: ASSVHVTDSSNTEAF

j_call: TRBJ1-1
v_call: TRBV18
cdr3_aa: ASSPTGPNTEAF

j_call: TRBJ2-7
v_call: TRBV2
cdr3_aa: ASSVGQGTYEQY

j_call: TRBJ2-1
v_call: TRBV25-1
cdr3_aa: ASSWPGRLAGGLDEQF

j_call: TRBJ2-2
v_call: TRBV7-3
cdr3_aa: ASRSQGPHTGELF

j_call: TRBJ2-1
v_call: TRBV10-3
cdr3_aa: AISESGLSGGARNEQF

j_call: TRBJ1-2
v_call: TRBV11-2
cdr3_aa: ASSAGTGSWGLDDYGYT

j_call: TRBJ2-1
v_call: TRBV15
cdr3_aa: ATSRDGVGIEQF

j_call: TRBJ1-4
v_call: TRBV5-1
cdr3_aa: ASSLRGNEKLF

j_call: TRBJ1-2
v_call: TRBV14
cdr3_aa: ASSQDREGYT

j_call: TRBJ2-3
v_call: TRBV3-1/TRBV3-2
cdr3_aa: ATKRGAGLFTDTQY

j_call: TRBJ1-2
v_call: TRBV29-1
cdr3_aa: SVERAGGYGYT

j_call: TRBJ1-6
v_call: TRBV5-1
cdr3_aa: ASSTGQGLSPLH

j_call: TRBJ2-2
v_call: TRBV30
cdr3_aa: AWSIQGQSTGELF

j_call: TRBJ2-1
v_call: TRBV3-1/TRBV3-2
cdr3_aa: ASSRDRGPLSSYNEQF

j_call: TRBJ2-5
v_call: TRBV5-1
cdr3_aa: ASSLGRTSKKTQY

j_call: TRBJ2-7
v_call: TRBV6-5
cdr3_aa: ASSYSPGQGVDEQY